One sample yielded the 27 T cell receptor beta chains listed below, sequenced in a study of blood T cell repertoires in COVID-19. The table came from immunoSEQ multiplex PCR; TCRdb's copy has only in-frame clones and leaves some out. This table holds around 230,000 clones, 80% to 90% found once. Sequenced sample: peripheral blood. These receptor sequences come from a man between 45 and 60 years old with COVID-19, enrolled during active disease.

The DNA for the CDR3 is TGTGCCAGCAGCCCCCGGGATACTGTGACTGAAGCTTTCTTT. It codes for CASSPRDTVTEAFF. The chain recombines TRBV9 with TRBJ1-1; no clear D gene. The germline gives CDR1 SGDLS, CDR2 YYNGEE. V dropped 4 bases and J dropped 5 bases, with 15 bases sitting between them. The CDR3 runs 14 residues.

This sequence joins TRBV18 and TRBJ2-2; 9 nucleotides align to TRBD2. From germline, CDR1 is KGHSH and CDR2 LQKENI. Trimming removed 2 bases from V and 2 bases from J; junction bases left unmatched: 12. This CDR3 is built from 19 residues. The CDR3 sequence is CASSPFLQAGGPNTGELFF. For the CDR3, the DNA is TGTGCCAGCTCACCATTCCTCCAAGCGGGAGGCCCTAACACCGGGGAGCTGTTTTTT. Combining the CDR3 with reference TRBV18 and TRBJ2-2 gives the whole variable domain NAGVMQNPRHLVRRRGQEARLRCSPMKGHSHVYWYRQLPEEGLKFMVYLQKENIIDESGMPKERFSAEFPKEGPSILRIQQVVRGDSAAYFCASSPFLQAGGPNTGELFFGEGSRLTVL.

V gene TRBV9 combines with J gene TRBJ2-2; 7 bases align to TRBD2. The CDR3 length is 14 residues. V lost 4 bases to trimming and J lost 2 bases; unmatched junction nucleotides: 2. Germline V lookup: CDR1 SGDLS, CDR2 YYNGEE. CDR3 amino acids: CASSLGLNTGELFF. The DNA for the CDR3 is TGTGCCAGCAGCTTGGGACTAAACACCGGGGAGCTGTTTTTT.

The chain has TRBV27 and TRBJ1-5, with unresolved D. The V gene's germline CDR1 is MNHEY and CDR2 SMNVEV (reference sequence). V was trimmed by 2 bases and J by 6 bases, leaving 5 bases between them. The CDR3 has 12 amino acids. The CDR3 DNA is TGTGCCAGCAGTTTACTCGGTCAGCCCCAGCATTTT. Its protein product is CASSLLGQPQHF.

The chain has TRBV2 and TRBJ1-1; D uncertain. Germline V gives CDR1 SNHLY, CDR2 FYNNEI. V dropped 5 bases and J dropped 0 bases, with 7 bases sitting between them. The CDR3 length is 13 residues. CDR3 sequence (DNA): TGTGCCAGCAGTCCTGACTTGAACACTGAAGCTTTCTTT. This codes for CASSPDLNTEAFF. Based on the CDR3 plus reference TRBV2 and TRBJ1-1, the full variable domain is EPEVTQTPSHQVTQMGQEVILRCVPISNHLYFYWYRQILGQKVEFLVSFYNNEISEKSEIFDDQFSVERPDGSNFTLKIRSTKLEDSAMYFCASSPDLNTEAFFGQGTRLTVV.

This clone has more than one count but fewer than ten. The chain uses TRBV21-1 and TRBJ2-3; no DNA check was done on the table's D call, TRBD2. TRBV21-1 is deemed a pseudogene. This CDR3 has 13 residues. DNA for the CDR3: TGTGCCAGCAGCAAGGGACTCACAGATACGCAGTATTTT. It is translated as CASSKGLTDTQYF.

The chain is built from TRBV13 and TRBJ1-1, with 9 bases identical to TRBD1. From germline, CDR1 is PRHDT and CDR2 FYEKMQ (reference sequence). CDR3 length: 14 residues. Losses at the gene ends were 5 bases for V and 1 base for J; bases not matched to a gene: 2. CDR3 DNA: TGTGCCAGCAGCCCGGACAGGGGGAACACTGAAGCTTTCTTT. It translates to CASSPDRGNTEAFF.

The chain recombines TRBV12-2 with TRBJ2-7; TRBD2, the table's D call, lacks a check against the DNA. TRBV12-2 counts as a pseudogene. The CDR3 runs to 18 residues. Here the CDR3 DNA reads TGTGCAAGTCGCCTCCCCACTGCTGGCGGGAGCCTGTGCTACGAGCAGTACTTC. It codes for CASRLPTAGGSLCYEQYF.

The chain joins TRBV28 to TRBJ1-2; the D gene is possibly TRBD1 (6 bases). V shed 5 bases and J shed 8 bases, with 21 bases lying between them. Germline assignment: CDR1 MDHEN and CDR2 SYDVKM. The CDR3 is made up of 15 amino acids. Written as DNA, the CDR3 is TGTGCCAGCAGTCTTCAACAGGGTCGGCTCGGCGGCTACACCTTC. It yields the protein CASSLQQGRLGGYTF.

CDR3 coding DNA: TGTGCCAGCAGCCAAATAGCGGGAGGGGTCCACGAGCAGTACTTC. Translating it yields CASSQIAGGVHEQYF. V gene TRBV6-5 combines with J gene TRBJ2-7; 11 positions match TRBD2. The V segment lost 6 bases and the J segment 5 bases; nucleotides outside the gene matches: 9. Germline V gene sequence: CDR1 MNHEY, CDR2 SVGAGI. The CDR3 consists of 15 residues.

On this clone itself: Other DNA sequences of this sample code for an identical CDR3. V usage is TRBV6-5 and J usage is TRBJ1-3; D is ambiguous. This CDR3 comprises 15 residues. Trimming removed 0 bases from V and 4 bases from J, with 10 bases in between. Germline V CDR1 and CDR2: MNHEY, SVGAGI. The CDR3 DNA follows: TGTGCCAGCAGTTACTCCGGCCAGACAGGAAACACCATATATTTT. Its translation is CASSYSGQTGNTIYF.

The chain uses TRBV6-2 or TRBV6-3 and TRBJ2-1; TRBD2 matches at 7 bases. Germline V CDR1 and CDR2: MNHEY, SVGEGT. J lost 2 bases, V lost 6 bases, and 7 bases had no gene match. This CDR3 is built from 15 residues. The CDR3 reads CASSLAGATYNEQFF. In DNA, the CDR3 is TGTGCCAGCAGCTTAGCGGGCGCGACCTACAATGAGCAGTTCTTC.

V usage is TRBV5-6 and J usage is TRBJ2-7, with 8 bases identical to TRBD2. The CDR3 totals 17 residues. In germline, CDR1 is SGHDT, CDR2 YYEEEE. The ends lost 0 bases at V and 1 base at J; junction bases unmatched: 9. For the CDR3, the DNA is TGTGCCAGCAGCTTGGATAGCGGGATCGGTGTTTCCTACGAGCAGTACTTC. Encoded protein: CASSLDSGIGVSYEQYF.

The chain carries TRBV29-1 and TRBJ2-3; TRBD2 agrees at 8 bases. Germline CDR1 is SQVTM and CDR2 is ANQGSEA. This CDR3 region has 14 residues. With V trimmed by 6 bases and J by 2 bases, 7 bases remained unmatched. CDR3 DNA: TGCAGCGTCCTCCTAGCGGGCATCACAGATACGCAGTATTTT. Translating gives CSVLLAGITDTQYF.

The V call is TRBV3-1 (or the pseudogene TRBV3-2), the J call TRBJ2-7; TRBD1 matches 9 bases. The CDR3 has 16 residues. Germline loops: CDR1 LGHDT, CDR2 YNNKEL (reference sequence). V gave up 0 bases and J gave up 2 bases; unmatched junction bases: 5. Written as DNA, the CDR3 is TGTGCCAGCAGCCAAGACGCGGGACAGGGACCCTACGAGCAGTACTTC. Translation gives CASSQDAGQGPYEQYF.

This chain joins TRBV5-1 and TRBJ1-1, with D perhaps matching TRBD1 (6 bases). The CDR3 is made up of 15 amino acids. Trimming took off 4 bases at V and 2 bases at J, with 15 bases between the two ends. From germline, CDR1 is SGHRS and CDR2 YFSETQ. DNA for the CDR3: TGCGCCAGCAGCGGAAATACAGGGTTTAACACTGAAGCTTTCTTT. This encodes CASSGNTGFNTEAFF.

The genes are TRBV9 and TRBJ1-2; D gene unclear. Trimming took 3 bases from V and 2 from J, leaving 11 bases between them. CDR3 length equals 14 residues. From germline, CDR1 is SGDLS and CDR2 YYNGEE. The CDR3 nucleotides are TGTGCCAGCAGCGAGCAGACGGAGAACTATGGCTACACCTTC. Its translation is CASSEQTENYGYTF.

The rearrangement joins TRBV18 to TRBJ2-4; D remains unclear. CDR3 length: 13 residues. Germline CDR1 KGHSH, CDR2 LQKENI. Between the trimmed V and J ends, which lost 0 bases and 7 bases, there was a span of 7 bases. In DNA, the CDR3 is TGTGCCAGCTCACCACCGAGTAGCAACATTCAGTACTTC. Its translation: CASSPPSSNIQYF.

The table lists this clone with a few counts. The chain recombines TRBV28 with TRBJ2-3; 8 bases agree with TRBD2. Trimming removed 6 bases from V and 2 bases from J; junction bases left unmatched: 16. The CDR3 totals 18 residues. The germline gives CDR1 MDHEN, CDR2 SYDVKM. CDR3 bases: TGTGCCAGCAGGGCTAGGGGGGAGGCTAGCGGGCCCACAGATACGCAGTATTTT. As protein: CASRARGEASGPTDTQYF.

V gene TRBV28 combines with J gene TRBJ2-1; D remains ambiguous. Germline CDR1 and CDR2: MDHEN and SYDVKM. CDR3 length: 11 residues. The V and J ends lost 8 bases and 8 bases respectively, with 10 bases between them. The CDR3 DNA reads TGTGCCAGCGGAGAGGCTCATGAGCAGTTCTTC. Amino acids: CASGEAHEQFF.

In DNA form, the CDR3 reads TGTGCCAGCAGCGTACAAGGGGGCGGGGAGACCCAGTACTTC. Protein product: CASSVQGGGETQYF. The chain recombines TRBV7-2 with TRBJ2-5; TRBD1 matches at 7 bases. V lost 5 bases to trimming and J lost 5 bases; unmatched junction nucleotides: 8. This CDR3 has 14 residues. Germline values: CDR1 SGHTA, CDR2 FQGNSA.

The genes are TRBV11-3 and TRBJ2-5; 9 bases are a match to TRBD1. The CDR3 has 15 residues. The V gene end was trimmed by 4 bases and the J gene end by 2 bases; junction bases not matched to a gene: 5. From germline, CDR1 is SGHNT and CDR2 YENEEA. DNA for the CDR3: TGTGCCAGCAGCTCCCGACAGGGGGAACAAGAGACCCAGTACTTC. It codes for CASSSRQGEQETQYF.

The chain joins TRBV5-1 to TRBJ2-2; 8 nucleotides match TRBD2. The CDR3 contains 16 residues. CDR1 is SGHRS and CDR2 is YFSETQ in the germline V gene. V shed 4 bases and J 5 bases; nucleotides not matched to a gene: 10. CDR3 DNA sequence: TGCGCCAGCAGCGGGCCGGGACTAGGTAGTACCGGGGAGCTGTTTTTT. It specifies CASSGPGLGSTGELFF.

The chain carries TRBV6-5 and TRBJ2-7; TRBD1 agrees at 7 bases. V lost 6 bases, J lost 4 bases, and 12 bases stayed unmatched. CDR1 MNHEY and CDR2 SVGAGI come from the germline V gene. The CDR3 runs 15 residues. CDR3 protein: CASRRDRDPLYEQYF. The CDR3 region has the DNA TGTGCCAGCAGACGCGACAGGGACCCCCTTTACGAGCAGTACTTC.

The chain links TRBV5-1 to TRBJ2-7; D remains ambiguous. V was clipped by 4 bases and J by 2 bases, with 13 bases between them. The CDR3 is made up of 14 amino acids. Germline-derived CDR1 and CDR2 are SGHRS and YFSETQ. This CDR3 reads CASSELESTYEQYF. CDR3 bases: TGCGCCAGCAGCGAGCTTGAATCCACCTACGAGCAGTACTTC. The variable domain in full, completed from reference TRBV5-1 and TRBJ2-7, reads KAGVTQTPRYLIKTRGQQVTLSCSPISGHRSVSWYQQTPGQGLQFLFEYFSETQRNKGNFPGRFSGRQFSNSRSEMNVSTLELGDSALYLCASSELESTYEQYFGPGTRLTVT.

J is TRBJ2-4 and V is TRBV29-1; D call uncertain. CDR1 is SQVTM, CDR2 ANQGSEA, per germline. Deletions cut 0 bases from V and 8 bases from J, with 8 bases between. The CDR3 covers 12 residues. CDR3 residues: CSVEDLTDIQYF. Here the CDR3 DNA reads TGCAGCGTTGAAGATCTTACGGACATTCAGTACTTC. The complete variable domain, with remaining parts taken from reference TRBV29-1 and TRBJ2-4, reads SAVISQKPSRDICQRGTSLTIQCQVDSQVTMMFWYRQQPGQSLTLIATANQGSEATYESGFVIDKFPISRPNLTFSTLTVSNMSPEDSSIYLCSVEDLTDIQYFGAGTRLSVL.

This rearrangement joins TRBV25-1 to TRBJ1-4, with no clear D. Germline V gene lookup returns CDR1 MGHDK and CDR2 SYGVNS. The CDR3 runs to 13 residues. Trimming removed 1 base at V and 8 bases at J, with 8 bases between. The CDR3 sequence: CASSELQVEKLFF. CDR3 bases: TGTGCCAGCAGTGAATTGCAGGTGGAAAAACTGTTTTTT.